The clone carrying this T cell receptor (beta chain) was seen more than once but under ten times. Its antigen remains unidentified. This entry comes from a study of beta chain features in type 1 diabetes. The CDR3 contains 16 residues. Germline CDR1 reads SGHRS; CDR2 reads YFSETQ. The V gene lost 0 bases and the J gene lost 2 bases, with 15 bases spanning the gap. Researchers reported sorting CD4+ naive, central memory, regulatory and stem cell-like memory cells via CD45RO/CCR7/CD25/CD127/CD95/CD27. Of the isolated RNA, all was reverse transcribed, and so the sequenced material was expressed TCRB transcripts. Sequencing was performed with immunoSEQ multiplex PCR; in TCRdb, only in-frame clones are kept and a portion is missing. The sample records 200,000 to 300,000 clones, 68% being singletons. Findings of the study overall: When Type 1 diabetes patients were examined, their TCRB CDR3s proved moderately but significantly shorter in all four CD4+ subsets.

The V and J genes are TRBV5-1 and TRBJ2-7; perhaps D is TRBD1 or TRBD2 (5 bases each). The specimen sequenced was naive CD4+ T cells from blood. The clonotype comes from a man under 40 in good health. This CDR3 is CASSLASGLVPYEQYF. CDR3 bases: TGCGCCAGCAGCTTGGCCTCGGGGCTAGTTCCCTACGAGCAGTACTTC.